One and the same sample provided the 2 T cell receptor beta chains below, sequenced in a study of technical replicates of blood from several donors. The assay was immunoSEQ multiplex PCR, and TCRdb's table has in-frame clones only and misses some. The sample holds approximately 15,000 clones; around four fifths are singletons and the top ten take 11%. The sequencing input was PBMCs. These TCRs come from a human donor in good health.

The rearrangement joins TRBV14 to TRBJ2-5, with 8 bases aligning to TRBD1. Looked up from germline, CDR1 is SGHDN and CDR2 is FVKESK. V lost 0 bases to trimming and J lost 5 bases; unmatched junction nucleotides: 5. The CDR3 spans 15 residues. Here the CDR3 reads CASSQDRGRRETQYF. CDR3 DNA sequence: TGTGCCAGCAGCCAAGACAGGGGGCGCCGGGAGACCCAGTACTTC.

The rearrangement links TRBV7-2 to TRBJ2-7, with D perhaps matching TRBD2 (5 bases). The CDR3 is 15 residues long. V was cut by 3 bases and J by 0 bases, with 12 bases left in between. Germline V gene data show CDR1 as SGHTA and CDR2 as FQGNSA. CDR3 in amino acids: CASSLSSPLSYEQYF. DNA of the CDR3: TGTGCCAGCAGCTTGTCTAGCCCCCTCTCCTACGAGCAGTACTTC.